This TCR beta chain was sequenced for a study of cytomegalovirus exposure and HLA in healthy donors. Study results and limitations: Most subjects' HLA-A and HLA-B alleles were reportedly predicted from TCR beta sequences. Investigators reported 164 TCR beta chains as tied to cytomegalovirus. A later analysis reportedly found that, within productive TCRs, an Asian-associated ancestry cluster had fewer N-insertions than the mean observed across the approximately 600 donors. Reported results showed that the classifier diagnosed cytomegalovirus status with high specificity and sensitivity.

The PCR employed 60 Vbeta primers together with 13 Jbeta primers. The repertoire was sequenced with immunoSEQ multiplex PCR; TCRdb's copy has only in-frame clones and lacks some. The repertoire holds more than 150,000 clones, with roughly 85% as singletons. To note about this clone: The antigen is unknown.

V lost 0 bases and J lost 4, with 16 bases in between. The CDR3 spans 18 residues. Germline V gene sequence: CDR1 MGHRA, CDR2 YSYEKL. The receptor's source is a man aged 50-60 years in good health and CMV-seropositive. Sequencing was done on a sample of PBMCs. This chain joins TRBV4-1 and TRBJ1-6; tentatively, D is TRBD1 (6 bases). The CDR3 DNA is TGCGCCAGCAGCCAAGATCTCGGACAGTCGATATATAATTCACCCCTCCACTTT. This codes for CASSQDLGQSIYNSPLHF.